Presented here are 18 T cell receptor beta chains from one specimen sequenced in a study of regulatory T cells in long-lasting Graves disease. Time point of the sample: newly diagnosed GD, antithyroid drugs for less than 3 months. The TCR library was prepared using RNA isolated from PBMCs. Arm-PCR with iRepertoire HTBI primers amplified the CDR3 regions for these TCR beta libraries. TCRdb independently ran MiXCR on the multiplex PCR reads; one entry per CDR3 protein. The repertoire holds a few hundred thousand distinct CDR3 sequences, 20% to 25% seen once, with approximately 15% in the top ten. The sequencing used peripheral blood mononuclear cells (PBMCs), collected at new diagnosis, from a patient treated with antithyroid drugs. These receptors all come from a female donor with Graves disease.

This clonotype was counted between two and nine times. CDR3 nucleotides: TGTGCCAGTAGCCAGGGATATGCCGGGGAGCTGTTTTTT. Protein product: CASSQGYAGELFF. The chain carries TRBV19 and TRBJ2-2, with a weak D call TRBD1 (5 bases). Deletions cut 6 bases from V and 6 bases from J, with 11 bases between. The CDR3 contains 13 residues. Germline V lookup: CDR1 LNHDA, CDR2 SQIVND (reference sequence). Variable domain in full (rest from reference TRBV19 and TRBJ2-2): DGGITQSPKYLFRKEGQNVTLSCEQNLNHDAMYWYRQDPGQGLRLIYYSQIVNDFQKGDIAEGYSVSREKKESFPLTVTSAQKNPTAFYLCASSQGYAGELFFGEGSRLTVL.

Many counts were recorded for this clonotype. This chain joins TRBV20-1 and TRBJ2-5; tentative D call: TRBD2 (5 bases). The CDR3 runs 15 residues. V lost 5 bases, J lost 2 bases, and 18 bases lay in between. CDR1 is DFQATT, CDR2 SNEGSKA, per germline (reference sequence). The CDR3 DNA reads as TGCAGTGCTGCGACTATTTACTCTTTTCAAGAGACCCAGTACTTC. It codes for CSAATIYSFQETQYF.

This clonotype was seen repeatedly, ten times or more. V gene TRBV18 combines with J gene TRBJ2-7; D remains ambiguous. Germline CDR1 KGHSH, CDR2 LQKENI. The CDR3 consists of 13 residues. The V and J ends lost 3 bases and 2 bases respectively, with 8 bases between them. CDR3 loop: CASSPSRTYEQYF. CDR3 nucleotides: TGTGCCAGCTCACCTAGCAGGACCTACGAGCAGTACTTC.

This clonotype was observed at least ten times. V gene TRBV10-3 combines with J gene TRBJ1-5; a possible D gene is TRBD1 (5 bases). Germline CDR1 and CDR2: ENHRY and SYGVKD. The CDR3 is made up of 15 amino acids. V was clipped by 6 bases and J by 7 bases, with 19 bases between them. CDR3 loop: CAIRGGWGAGQPQHF. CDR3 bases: TGTGCCATCAGAGGAGGATGGGGCGCGGGGCAGCCCCAGCATTTT.

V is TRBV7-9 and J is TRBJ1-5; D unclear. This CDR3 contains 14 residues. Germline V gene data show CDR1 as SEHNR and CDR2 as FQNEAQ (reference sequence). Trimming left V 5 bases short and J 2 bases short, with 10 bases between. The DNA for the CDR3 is TGTGCCAGCAGCCGCGAGGGCGGCAATCAGCCCCAGCATTTT. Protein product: CASSREGGNQPQHF.

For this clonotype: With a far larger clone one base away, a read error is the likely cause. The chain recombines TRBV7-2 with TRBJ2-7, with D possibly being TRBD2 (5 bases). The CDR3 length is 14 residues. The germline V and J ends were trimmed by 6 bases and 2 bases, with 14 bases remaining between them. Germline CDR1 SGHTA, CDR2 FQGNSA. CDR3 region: CASSETIFPYEQYF. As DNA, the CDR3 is TGTGCCAGCAGTGAGACTATCTTCCCCTACGAGCAGTACTTC. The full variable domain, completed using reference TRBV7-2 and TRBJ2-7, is GAGVSQSPSNKVTEKGKDVELRCDPISGHTALYWYRQSLGQGLEFLIYFQGNSAPDKSGLPSDRFSAERTGGSVSTLTIQRTQQEDSAVYLCASSETIFPYEQYFGPGTRLTVT.

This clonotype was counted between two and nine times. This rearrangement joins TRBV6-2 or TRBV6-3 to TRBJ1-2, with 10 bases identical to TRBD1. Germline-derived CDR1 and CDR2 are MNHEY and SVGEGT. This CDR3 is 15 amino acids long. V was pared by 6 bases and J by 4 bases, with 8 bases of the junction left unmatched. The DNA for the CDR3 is TGTGCCAGCAGGCGGACAGGGGGTTCCGGCTATGGCTACACCTTC. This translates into CASRRTGGSGYGYTF.

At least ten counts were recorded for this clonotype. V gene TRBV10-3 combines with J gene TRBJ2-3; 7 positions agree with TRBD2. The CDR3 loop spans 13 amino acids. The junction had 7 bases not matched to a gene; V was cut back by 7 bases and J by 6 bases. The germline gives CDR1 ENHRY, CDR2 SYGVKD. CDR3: CAINAGEGDTQYF. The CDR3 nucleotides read TGTGCCATCAACGCGGGAGAGGGCGATACGCAGTATTTT.

This CDR3 reads CASQPGQGTLRAFF. The CDR3 region has the DNA TGTGCCAGCCAACCGGGACAGGGGACCTTACGGGCTTTCTTT. The chain has TRBV27 and TRBJ1-1; 10 bases agree with TRBD1. The V gene end was trimmed by 8 bases and the J gene end by 11 bases; junction bases not matched to a gene: 14. Germline V gene data show CDR1 as MNHEY and CDR2 as SMNVEV (reference sequence). This CDR3 has 14 amino acids.

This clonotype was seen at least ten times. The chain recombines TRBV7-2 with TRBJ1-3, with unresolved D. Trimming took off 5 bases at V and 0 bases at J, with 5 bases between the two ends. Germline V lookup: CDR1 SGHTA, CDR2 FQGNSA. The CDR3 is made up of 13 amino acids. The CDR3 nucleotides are TGTGCCAGCAGCCCGTCCTCTGGAAACACCATATATTTT. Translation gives CASSPSSGNTIYF.

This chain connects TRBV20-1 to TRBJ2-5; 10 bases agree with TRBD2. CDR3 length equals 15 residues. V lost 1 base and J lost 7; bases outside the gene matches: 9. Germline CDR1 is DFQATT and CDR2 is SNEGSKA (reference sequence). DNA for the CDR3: TGCAGTGCTAGAGCCGGTAGCGGGGGGTCCGGGACCCAGTACTTC. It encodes CSARAGSGGSGTQYF.

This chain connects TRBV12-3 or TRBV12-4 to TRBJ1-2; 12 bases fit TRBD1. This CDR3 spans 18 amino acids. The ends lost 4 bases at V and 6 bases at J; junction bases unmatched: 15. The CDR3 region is CASSSPPGQGAETNGYTF. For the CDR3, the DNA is TGTGCCAGCAGTTCCCCACCGGGACAGGGGGCTGAGACAAATGGCTACACCTTC.

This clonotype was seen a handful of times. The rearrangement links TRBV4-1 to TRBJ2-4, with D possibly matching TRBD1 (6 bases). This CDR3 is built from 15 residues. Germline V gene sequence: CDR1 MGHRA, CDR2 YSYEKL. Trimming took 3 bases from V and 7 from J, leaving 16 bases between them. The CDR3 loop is CASSHPTGLENIQYF. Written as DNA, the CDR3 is TGCGCCAGCAGCCATCCGACAGGCCTAGAGAACATTCAGTACTTC.

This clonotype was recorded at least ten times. DNA for the CDR3: TGTGCCAGCACCCCACCCCCCCCAGCGGGATCATACGAGCAGTACTTC. As protein: CASTPPPPAGSYEQYF. This chain connects TRBV7-9 to TRBJ2-7; 7 bases agree with TRBD2. Germline lookup yields CDR1 SEHNR and CDR2 FQNEAQ (reference sequence). Trimming took 7 bases from V and 4 from J; bases not matched to a gene: 16. The CDR3 runs to 16 residues.

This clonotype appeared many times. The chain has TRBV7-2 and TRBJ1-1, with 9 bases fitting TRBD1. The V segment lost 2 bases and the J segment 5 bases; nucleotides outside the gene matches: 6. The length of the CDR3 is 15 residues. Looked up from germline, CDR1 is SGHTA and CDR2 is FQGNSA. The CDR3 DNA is TGTGCCAGCAGCTTACGGACAGGGGCGCGGACTGAAGCTTTCTTT. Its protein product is CASSLRTGARTEAFF.

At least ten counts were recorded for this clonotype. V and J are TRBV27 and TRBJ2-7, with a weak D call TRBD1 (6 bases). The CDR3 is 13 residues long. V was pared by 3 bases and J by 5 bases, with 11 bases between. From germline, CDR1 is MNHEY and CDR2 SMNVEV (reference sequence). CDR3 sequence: CASSFRGSNEQYF. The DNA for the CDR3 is TGTGCCAGCAGTTTCAGGGGAAGCAACGAGCAGTACTTC.

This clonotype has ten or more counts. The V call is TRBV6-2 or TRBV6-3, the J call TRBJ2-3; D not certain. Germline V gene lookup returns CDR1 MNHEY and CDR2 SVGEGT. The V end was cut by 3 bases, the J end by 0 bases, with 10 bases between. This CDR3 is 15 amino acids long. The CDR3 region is CASSYSSRSTDTQYF. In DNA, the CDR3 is TGTGCCAGCAGTTATTCATCCCGTAGCACAGATACGCAGTATTTT.

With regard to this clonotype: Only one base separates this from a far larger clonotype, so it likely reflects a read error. The CDR3 loop is CASSSRPAANEKLFF. CDR3 DNA: TGTGCCAGCAGCTCGAGGCCCGCGGCTAATGAAAAACTGTTTTTT. The gene calls are TRBV7-2 and TRBJ1-4; D is unresolved. This CDR3 has 15 amino acids. V dropped 4 bases and J dropped 3 bases, with 12 bases sitting between them. Germline V gene sequence: CDR1 SGHTA, CDR2 FQGNSA. The full variable domain, in which reference TRBV7-2 and TRBJ1-4 provide the parts outside the CDR3, is GAGVSQSPSNKVTEKGKDVELRCDPISGHTALYWYRQSLGQGLEFLIYFQGNSAPDKSGLPSDRFSAERTGGSVSTLTIQRTQQEDSAVYLCASSSRPAANEKLFFGSGTQLSVL.